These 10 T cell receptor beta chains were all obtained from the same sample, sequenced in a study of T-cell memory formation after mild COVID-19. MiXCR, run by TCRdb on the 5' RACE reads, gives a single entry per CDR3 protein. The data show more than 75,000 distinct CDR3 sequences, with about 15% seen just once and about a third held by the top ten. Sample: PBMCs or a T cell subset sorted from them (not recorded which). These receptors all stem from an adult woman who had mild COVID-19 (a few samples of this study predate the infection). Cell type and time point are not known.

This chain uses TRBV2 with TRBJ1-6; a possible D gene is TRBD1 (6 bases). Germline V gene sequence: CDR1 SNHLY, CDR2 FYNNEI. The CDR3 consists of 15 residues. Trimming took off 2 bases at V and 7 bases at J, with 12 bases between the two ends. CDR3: CASSERGAGNSPLHF. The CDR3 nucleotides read TGTGCCAGCAGTGAAAGGGGGGCAGGGAATTCACCCCTCCACTTT.

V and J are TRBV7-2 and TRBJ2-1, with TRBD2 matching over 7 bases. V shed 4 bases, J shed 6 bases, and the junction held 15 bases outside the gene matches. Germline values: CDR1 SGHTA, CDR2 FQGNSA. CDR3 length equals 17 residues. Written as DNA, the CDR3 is TGTGCCAGCAGCTCCGACCTATTGGCGGGAGTCGGCAATGAGCAGTTCTTC. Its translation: CASSSDLLAGVGNEQFF.

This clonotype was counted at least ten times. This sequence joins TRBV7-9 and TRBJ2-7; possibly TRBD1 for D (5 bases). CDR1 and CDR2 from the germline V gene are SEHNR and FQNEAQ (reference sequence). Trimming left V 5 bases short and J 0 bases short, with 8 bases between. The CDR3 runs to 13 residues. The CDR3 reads CASSPDTSYEQYF. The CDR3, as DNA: TGTGCCAGCAGCCCGGACACCTCCTACGAGCAGTACTTC. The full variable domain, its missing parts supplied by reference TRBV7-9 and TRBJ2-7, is DTGVSQNPRHKITKRGQNVTFRCDPISEHNRLYWYRQTLGQGPEFLTYFQNEAQLEKSRLLSDRFSAERPKGSFSTLEIQRTEQGDSAMYLCASSPDTSYEQYFGPGTRLTVT.

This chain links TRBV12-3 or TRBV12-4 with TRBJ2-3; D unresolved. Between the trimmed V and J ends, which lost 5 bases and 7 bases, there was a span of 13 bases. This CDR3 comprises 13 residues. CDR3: CASSPPYLNTQYF. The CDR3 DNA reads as TGTGCCAGCAGTCCTCCCTATCTGAATACGCAGTATTTT.

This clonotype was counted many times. The CDR3 bases are TGCAGCGCCGATCTTGGGCTCGGGACAGGGTACTACGAGCAGTACTTC. Translating gives CSADLGLGTGYYEQYF. This chain uses TRBV29-1 with TRBJ2-7, with TRBD1 matching 9 bases. Germline values: CDR1 SQVTM, CDR2 ANQGSEA. J was trimmed by 3 bases and V by 7 bases; bases with no gene match: 16. The CDR3 loop spans 16 amino acids.

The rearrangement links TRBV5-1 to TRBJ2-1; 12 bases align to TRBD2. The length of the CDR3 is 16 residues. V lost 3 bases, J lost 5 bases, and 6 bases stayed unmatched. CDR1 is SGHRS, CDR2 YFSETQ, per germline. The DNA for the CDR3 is TGCGCCAGCAGCTGGCTAGCGGGAGGGCCTAACAATGAGCAGTTCTTC. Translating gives CASSWLAGGPNNEQFF.

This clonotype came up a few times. CDR3 bases: TGTGCCAGCAGTGAAGTACGCGGGGGCGGGACAGATACGCAGTATTTT. Translation gives CASSEVRGGGTDTQYF. This chain uses TRBV2 with TRBJ2-3; weak D call: TRBD2 (7 bases). Trimming shortened V by 1 base and J by 3 bases, and 14 bases separated the two germline ends. From germline, CDR1 is SNHLY and CDR2 FYNNEI. The CDR3 spans 16 residues.

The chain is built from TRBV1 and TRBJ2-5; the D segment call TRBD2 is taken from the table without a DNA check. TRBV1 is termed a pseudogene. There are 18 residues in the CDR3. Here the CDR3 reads CTSSQEENSGGPGETQYF. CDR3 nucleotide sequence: TGCACCAGCAGCCAAGAGGAGAATAGCGGGGGCCCCGGAGAGACCCAGTACTTC.

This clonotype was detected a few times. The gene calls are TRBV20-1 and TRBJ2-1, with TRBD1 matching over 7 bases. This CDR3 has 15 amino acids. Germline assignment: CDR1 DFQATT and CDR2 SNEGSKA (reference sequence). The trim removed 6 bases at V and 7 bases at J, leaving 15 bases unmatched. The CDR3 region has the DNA TGCAGTGCCCTAACAGGGGACGCACGGGGAAATGAGCAGTTCTTC. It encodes CSALTGDARGNEQFF.

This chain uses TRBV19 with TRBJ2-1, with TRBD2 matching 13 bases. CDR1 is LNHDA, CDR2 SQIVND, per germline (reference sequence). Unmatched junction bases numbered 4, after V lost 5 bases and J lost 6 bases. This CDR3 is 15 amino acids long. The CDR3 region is CASSPTSGRFNEQFF. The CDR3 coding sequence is TGTGCCAGTAGTCCGACTAGCGGGAGGTTCAATGAGCAGTTCTTC.